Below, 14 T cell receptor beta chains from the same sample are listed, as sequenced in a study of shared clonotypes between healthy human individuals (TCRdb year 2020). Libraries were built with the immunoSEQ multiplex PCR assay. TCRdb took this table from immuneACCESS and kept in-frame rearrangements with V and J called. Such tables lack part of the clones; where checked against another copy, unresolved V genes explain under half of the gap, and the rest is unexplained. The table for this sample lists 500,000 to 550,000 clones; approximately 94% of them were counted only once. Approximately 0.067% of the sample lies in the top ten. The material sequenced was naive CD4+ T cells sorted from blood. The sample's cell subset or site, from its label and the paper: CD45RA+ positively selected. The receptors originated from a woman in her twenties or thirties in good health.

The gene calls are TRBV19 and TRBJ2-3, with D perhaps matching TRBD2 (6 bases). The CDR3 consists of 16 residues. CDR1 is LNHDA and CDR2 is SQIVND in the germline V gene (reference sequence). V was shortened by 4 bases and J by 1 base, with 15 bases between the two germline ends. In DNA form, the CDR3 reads TGTGCCAGTAGTACCTTACCGGGACTCGGCACAGATACGCAGTATTTT. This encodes CASSTLPGLGTDTQYF. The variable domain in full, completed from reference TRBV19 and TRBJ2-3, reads DGGITQSPKYLFRKEGQNVTLSCEQNLNHDAMYWYRQDPGQGLRLIYYSQIVNDFQKGDIAEGYSVSREKKESFPLTVTSAQKNPTAFYLCASSTLPGLGTDTQYFGPGTRLTVL.

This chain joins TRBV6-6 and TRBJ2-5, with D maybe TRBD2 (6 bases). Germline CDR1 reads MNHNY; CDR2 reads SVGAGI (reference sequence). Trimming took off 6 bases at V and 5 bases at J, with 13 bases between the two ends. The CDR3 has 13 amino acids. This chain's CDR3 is CASSRRGTETQYF. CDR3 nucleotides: TGTGCCAGCAGCAGACGTGGGACTGAGACCCAGTACTTC.

In DNA form, the CDR3 reads TGTGCCAGCAGCCCCGGACTAGCGGGACTGTACGAGCAGTACTTC. Translation gives CASSPGLAGLYEQYF. The chain joins TRBV6-5 to TRBJ2-7; 12 bases line up with TRBD2. CDR3 length equals 15 residues. Germline CDR1 MNHEY, CDR2 SVGAGI. V trimming: 6 bases; J trimming: 4 bases; junction bases outside the gene matches: 7.

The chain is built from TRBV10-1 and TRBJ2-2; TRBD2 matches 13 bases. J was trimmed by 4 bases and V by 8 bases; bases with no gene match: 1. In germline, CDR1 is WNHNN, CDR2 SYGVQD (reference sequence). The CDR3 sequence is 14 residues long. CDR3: CASRLAGGTGELFF. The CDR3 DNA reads TGCGCCAGCCGACTAGCGGGAGGCACCGGGGAGCTGTTTTTT.

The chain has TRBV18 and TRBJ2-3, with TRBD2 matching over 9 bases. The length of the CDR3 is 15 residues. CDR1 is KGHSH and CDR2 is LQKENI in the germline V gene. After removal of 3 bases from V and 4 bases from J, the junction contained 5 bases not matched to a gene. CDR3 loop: CASSPIAGEADTQYF. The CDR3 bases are TGTGCCAGCTCACCGATAGCGGGAGAGGCAGATACGCAGTATTTT.

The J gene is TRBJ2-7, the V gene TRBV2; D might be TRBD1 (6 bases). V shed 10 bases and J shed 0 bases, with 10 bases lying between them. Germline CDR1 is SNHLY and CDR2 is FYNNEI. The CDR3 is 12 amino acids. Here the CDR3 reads CATRGYSYEQYF. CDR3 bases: TGTGCCACCAGGGGCTACTCCTACGAGCAGTACTTC.

CDR3 nucleotides: TGTGCCAGCAGCCCCAGCGGGAGGGCCTACAATGAGCAGTTCTTC. It is translated as CASSPSGRAYNEQFF. The V call is TRBV11-2, the J call TRBJ2-1, with 10 bases that match TRBD2. Germline CDR1 reads SGHAT; CDR2 reads FQNNGV. This CDR3 comprises 15 residues. V trimming: 5 bases; J trimming: 2 bases; junction bases outside the gene matches: 3.

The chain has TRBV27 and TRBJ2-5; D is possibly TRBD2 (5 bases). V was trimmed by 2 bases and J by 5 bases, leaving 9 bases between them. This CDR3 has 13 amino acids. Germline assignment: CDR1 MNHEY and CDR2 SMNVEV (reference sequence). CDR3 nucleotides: TGTGCCAGCAGTTTAAGGAGGACGGAGACCCAGTACTTC. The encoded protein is CASSLRRTETQYF.

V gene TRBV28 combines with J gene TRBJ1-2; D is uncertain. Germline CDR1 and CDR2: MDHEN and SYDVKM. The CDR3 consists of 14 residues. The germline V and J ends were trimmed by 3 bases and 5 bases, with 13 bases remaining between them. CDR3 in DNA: TGTGCCAGCAGTTTGGTGGGATTCGGGTATGGCTACACCTTC. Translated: CASSLVGFGYGYTF.

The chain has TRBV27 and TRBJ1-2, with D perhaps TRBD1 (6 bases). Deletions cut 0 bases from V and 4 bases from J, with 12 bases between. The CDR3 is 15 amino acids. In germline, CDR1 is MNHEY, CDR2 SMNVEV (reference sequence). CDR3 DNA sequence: TGTGCCAGCAGTTTATCCGTAGACAGGCCCTATGGCTACACCTTC. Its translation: CASSLSVDRPYGYTF.

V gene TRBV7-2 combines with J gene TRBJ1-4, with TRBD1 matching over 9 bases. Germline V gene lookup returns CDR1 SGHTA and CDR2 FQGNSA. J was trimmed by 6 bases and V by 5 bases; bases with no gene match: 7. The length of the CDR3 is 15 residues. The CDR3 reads CASSRRTGADEKLFF. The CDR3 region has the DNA TGTGCCAGCAGCAGACGGACAGGGGCCGATGAAAAACTGTTTTTT.

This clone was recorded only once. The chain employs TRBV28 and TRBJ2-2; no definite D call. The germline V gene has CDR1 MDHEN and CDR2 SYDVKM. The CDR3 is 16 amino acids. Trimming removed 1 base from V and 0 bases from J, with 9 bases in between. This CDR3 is CASSLFSYANTGELFF. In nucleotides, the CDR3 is TGTGCCAGCAGTTTATTTAGCTACGCGAACACCGGGGAGCTGTTTTTT. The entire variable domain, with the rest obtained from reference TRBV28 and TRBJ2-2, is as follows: DVKVTQSSRYLVKRTGEKVFLECVQDMDHENMFWYRQDPGLGLRLIYFSYDVKMKEKGDIPEGYSVSREKKERFSLILESASTNQTSMYLCASSLFSYANTGELFFGEGSRLTVL.

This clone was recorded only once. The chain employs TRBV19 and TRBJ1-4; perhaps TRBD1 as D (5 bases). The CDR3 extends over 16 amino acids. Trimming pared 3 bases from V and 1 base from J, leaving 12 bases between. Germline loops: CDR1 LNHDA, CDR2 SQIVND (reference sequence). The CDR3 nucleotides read TGTGCCAGTAGTATCCCCGGACACCGAACTAATGAAAAACTGTTTTTT. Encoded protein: CASSIPGHRTNEKLFF.

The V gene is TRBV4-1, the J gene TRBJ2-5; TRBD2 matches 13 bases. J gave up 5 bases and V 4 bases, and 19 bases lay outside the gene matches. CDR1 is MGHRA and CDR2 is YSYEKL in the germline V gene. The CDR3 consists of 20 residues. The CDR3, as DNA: TGCGCCAGCAGCCGACTGCCGGGACTAGCGGGAATGGCCGGGGGGGAGACCCAGTACTTC. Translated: CASSRLPGLAGMAGGETQYF.